Below are 8 T cell receptor beta chains sequenced from a single sample in a study of post-analysis software for immune sequencing data. General study points: In patients, about five TRBV segments were more frequent than in controls, with TRBV5-6, TRBV5-1 and TRBV20-1 among them.

Sequencing libraries made from TCR beta cDNA carried unique molecular identifiers. One entry per CDR3 protein results from TCRdb running MiXCR on the PCR reads. The sample records hundreds of thousands of distinct CDR3 sequences, just under 30% being singletons. Antigens for these TCRs are unknown. Material: blood. The receptors were sampled from a girl between 10 and 17 years old with multiple sclerosis.

For this clonotype: This may arise from a read error, as a much more abundant clone is one base away. The V gene is TRBV7-2, the J gene TRBJ2-5; TRBD2 matches at 13 bases. The germline CDR1 and CDR2 sequences are SGHTA and FQGNSA. The CDR3 totals 17 residues. DNA for the CDR3: TGTGCCAGCAGCTTAGCGACTAGCGGGGGGTACCAAGGGACCCAGTACTTC. Translating gives CASSLATSGGYQGTQYF.

V and J are TRBV10-3 and TRBJ1-4; unclear D gene. Trimming cost V 4 bases and J 7 bases, with 16 bases left between them. Germline V gene lookup returns CDR1 ENHRY and CDR2 SYGVKD. CDR3 length equals 15 residues. The CDR3 loop is CAISGVSPGSEKLFF. In DNA form, the CDR3 reads TGTGCCATCAGTGGGGTCTCACCCGGGAGTGAAAAACTGTTTTTT.

This sequence joins TRBV20-1 and TRBJ1-4, with D perhaps matching TRBD1 (6 bases). CDR1 is DFQATT and CDR2 is SNEGSKA in the germline V gene (reference sequence). Deletions cut 6 bases from V and 7 bases from J, with 18 bases between. This CDR3 comprises 14 residues. The CDR3: CSASHRDRGEKLFF. CDR3 DNA: TGCAGTGCGAGCCACAGGGATCGAGGTGAAAAACTGTTTTTT.

With regard to this clonotype: The junction does not match germline at one end; this may be a read error. The chain uses TRBV29-1 and TRBJ2-1, with 16 bases lining up with TRBD2. The V gene's germline CDR1 is SQVTM and CDR2 ANQGSEA. CDR3 length equals 13 residues. In DNA, the CDR3 is TGTGGGACTAGCGGGAGGGCCTGGTATGAGCAGTTCTTC. Translated: CGTSGRAWYEQFF.

The chain combines TRBV15 with TRBJ2-7, with D uncertain. The CDR3 sequence is 13 residues long. Trimming stripped 0 bases from V and 6 bases from J, with 9 bases between. In germline, CDR1 is LNHNV, CDR2 YYDKDF (reference sequence). This CDR3 is CATSRERFGEQYF. Written as DNA, the CDR3 is TGTGCCACCAGCAGAGAGCGATTTGGCGAGCAGTACTTC.

CDR3 sequence (DNA): TGTGCCAGCAGCCCGGACTTACCATTCTCTGGAAACACCATATATTTT. Translation gives CASSPDLPFSGNTIYF. The rearrangement joins TRBV7-2 to TRBJ1-3; D is unclear. Germline lookup yields CDR1 SGHTA and CDR2 FQGNSA. This CDR3 region has 16 residues. Trimming shortened V by 5 bases and J by 0 bases, and 14 bases separated the two germline ends.

Of note for this clonotype: One base away lies a much larger clone, so this may be a sequencing read error. V and J are TRBV10-3 and TRBJ1-2; 7 positions match TRBD1. V lost 4 bases to trimming and J lost 2 bases; unmatched junction nucleotides: 1. CDR1 ENHRY and CDR2 SYGVKD come from the germline V gene. The CDR3 spans 13 residues. CDR3 DNA sequence: TGTGCCATCAGTGGGGACAGAAACTATGGCTACACCTTC. This sequence encodes CAISGDRNYGYTF.

In this sample, this clonotype turned up a few times. The chain is built from TRBV18 and TRBJ2-1; D gene unclear. Germline loops: CDR1 KGHSH, CDR2 LQKENI. The V end was cut by 4 bases, the J end by 1 base, with 11 bases between. The CDR3 runs 15 residues. The CDR3 reads CASSLGILSYNEQFF. The CDR3, as DNA: TGTGCCAGCTCACTGGGGATCCTATCCTACAATGAGCAGTTCTTC.